A single T cell receptor beta chain is shown here with its context. Its antigen is unidentified. These data belong to a study of cytomegalovirus exposure and HLA in healthy donors. Study details: A prior study identified approximately 110 million unique TCR beta sequences from about 200 million T cells.

V was pared by 5 bases and J by 10 bases, with 20 bases between. This CDR3 has 14 residues. CDR1 and CDR2 (germline): SGHAT, FQNNGV. Donors had nominal health at sampling but likely had unrecorded immune exposures. Findings and limits, study-wide: Prediction of most subjects' HLA-A and HLA-B alleles by TCR beta sequences was reportedly accurate. Links to common viral pathogens appeared, in a later analysis, for several of the most significant clusters.

The study ran its PCR with 60 Vbeta and 13 Jbeta primers. Data came from immunoSEQ multiplex PCR; TCRdb stores just in-frame clones and leaves some out. The sample's table shows 150,000 or so clones. This TCR derives from a woman younger than 35 in good health and CMV-seronegative. Sequenced sample: PBMCs. J is TRBJ1-2 and V is TRBV11-2; D gene unclear. The CDR3 protein is CASSVPFGSGDYTF. CDR3 DNA: TGTGCCAGCAGCGTCCCCTTTGGATCGGGAGACTACACCTTC.